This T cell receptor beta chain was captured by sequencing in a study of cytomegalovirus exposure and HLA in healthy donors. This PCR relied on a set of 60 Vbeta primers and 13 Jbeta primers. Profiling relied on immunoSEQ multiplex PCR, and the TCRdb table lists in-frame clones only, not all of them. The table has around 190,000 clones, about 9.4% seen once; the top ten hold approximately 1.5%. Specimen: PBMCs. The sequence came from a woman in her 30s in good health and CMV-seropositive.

In DNA form, the CDR3 reads TGTGCCAGCAGCAGCCGTGGACAGGGTAAGGCCTACGAGCAGTACTTC. Amino acid sequence: CASSSRGQGKAYEQYF. V is TRBV11-2 and J is TRBJ2-7; 8 nucleotides agree with TRBD1. Unmatched junction bases numbered 11, after V lost 5 bases and J lost 2 bases. The CDR3 is 16 amino acids. From germline, CDR1 is SGHAT and CDR2 FQNNGV.